These T cell receptor beta chains were read from a single sample in a study of T cells after yellow fever vaccination. Using its own MiXCR run on the 5' RACE reads, TCRdb lists one record per CDR3 protein. The data contain under 400,000 distinct CDR3 sequences, around 13% of them seen just once; the ten biggest clones take up 2.5% to 4%. The sample consisted of CD4+ T cells sorted from PBMCs, taken 15 days after the yellow fever booster vaccination. These receptors all come from a man younger than 30 who received the YFV17D yellow fever vaccine. Each CDR3 is given with its conserved first and last residue. A D gene is named only where the DNA matches it firmly. Clone size is stated in some rows and not others, as once, few, many or a class when expanded.

v_call: TRBV7-2; clone_size: few; j_call: TRBJ1-2; d_call: NA; cdr3_nt: TGTGCCAGCAGCTTAGCGCGGTCTTTCGGCCCGTCTGGCTACACCTTC; cdr3_aa: CASSLARSFGPSGYTF
v_call: TRBV7-3; clone_size: few; j_call: TRBJ2-7; d_call: NA; cdr3_nt: TGTGCCAGCAGTCCCGGGCTCCGTCCCTACGAGCAGTACTTC; cdr3_aa: CASSPGLRPYEQYF
v_call: TRBV18; clone_size: few; j_call: TRBJ2-1; d_call: TRBD2; cdr3_nt: TGTGCCAGCTCACCACCGATCGCCAAAGCGGGGAGACCTTACAATGAGCAGTTCTTC; cdr3_aa: CASSPPIAKAGRPYNEQFF
v_call: TRBV18; clone_size: few; j_call: TRBJ2-1; d_call: TRBD2; cdr3_nt: TGTGCCAGCTCACCACCGGCTCTAGCGGGGGGAAATGAGCAGTTCTTC; cdr3_aa: CASSPPALAGGNEQFF
v_call: TRBV12-3/TRBV12-4; clone_size: many; j_call: TRBJ2-3; d_call: NA; cdr3_nt: TGTGCCAGCAGTTCACTCTTTCGGAGGGGGGGTTCTAGCACAGATACGCAGTATTTT; cdr3_aa: CASSSLFRRGGSSTDTQYF
v_call: TRBV18; clone_size: few; j_call: TRBJ2-7; d_call: NA; cdr3_nt: TGTGCCAGCTCACCACCGAACAACCGGTACGAGCAGTACTTC; cdr3_aa: CASSPPNNRYEQYF
v_call: TRBV6-6; clone_size: NA; j_call: TRBJ1-5; d_call: TRBD1; cdr3_nt: TGTGCCAGCAGTTTGGGGACAGTGGGTCAGCCCCAGCATTTT; cdr3_aa: CASSLGTVGQPQHF
v_call: TRBV6-1; clone_size: NA; j_call: TRBJ2-4; d_call: TRBD2; cdr3_nt: TGTGCCAGCAGGACCGGGTCGGGGGGGGACATTCAGTACTTC; cdr3_aa: CASRTGSGGDIQYF
v_call: TRBV6-5; clone_size: NA; j_call: TRBJ2-1; d_call: TRBD2; cdr3_nt: TGTGCCAGCAGTTTGATTCCTAGCGGGGGGAGCCATGAGCAGTTCTTC; cdr3_aa: CASSLIPSGGSHEQFF
v_call: TRBV29-1; clone_size: many; j_call: TRBJ1-1; d_call: TRBD1; cdr3_nt: TGCAGCGTCCGAGACAGGGGGGTCACTGAAGCTTTCTTT; cdr3_aa: CSVRDRGVTEAFF
v_call: TRBV6-2/TRBV6-3; clone_size: NA; j_call: TRBJ1-1; d_call: NA; cdr3_nt: TGTGCCAGCAGTTACGACGGCCCTCTGAACACTGAAGCTTTCTTT; cdr3_aa: CASSYDGPLNTEAFF
v_call: TRBV9; clone_size: few; j_call: TRBJ2-5; d_call: NA; cdr3_nt: TGTGCCAGCGGAGACGCCGGGGAGACCCAGTACTTC; cdr3_aa: CASGDAGETQYF
v_call: TRBV6-6; clone_size: few; j_call: TRBJ1-5; d_call: NA; cdr3_nt: TGTGCCAGCAGTTACTCAGGGAATCGGGGAGCCCAGCCCCAGCATTTT; cdr3_aa: CASSYSGNRGAQPQHF
v_call: TRBV5-1; clone_size: NA; j_call: TRBJ2-7; d_call: TRBD1; cdr3_nt: TGCGCCAGCAGCTTGGGACAGGGTATTGGCGAGCAGTACTTC; cdr3_aa: CASSLGQGIGEQYF
v_call: TRBV4-3; clone_size: NA; j_call: TRBJ2-3; d_call: TRBD2; cdr3_nt: TGCGCCAGCAGCCTCCGACTAGCCGGAGATACGCAGTATTTT; cdr3_aa: CASSLRLAGDTQYF
v_call: TRBV29-1; clone_size: NA; j_call: TRBJ2-5; d_call: TRBD1; cdr3_nt: TGCAGCGCCGGCGACAGGGCGGAGACCCAGTACTTC; cdr3_aa: CSAGDRAETQYF
v_call: TRBV6-5; clone_size: once; j_call: TRBJ1-2; d_call: TRBD1; cdr3_nt: TGTGCCAGCAGTTCTGCACCTTCGACAGGGGTCTTTGGCTACACCTTC; cdr3_aa: CASSSAPSTGVFGYTF
v_call: TRBV20-1; clone_size: few; j_call: TRBJ1-5; d_call: NA; cdr3_nt: TGCAGTGCTACCCGGGGATTGGGAATTGGTCAGCCCCAGCATTTT; cdr3_aa: CSATRGLGIGQPQHF
v_call: TRBV18; clone_size: few; j_call: TRBJ2-3; d_call: NA; cdr3_nt: TGTGCCAGCTCACCATTGGACGCAGATACGCAGTATTTT; cdr3_aa: CASSPLDADTQYF
v_call: TRBV20-1; clone_size: many; j_call: TRBJ2-2; d_call: TRBD2; cdr3_nt: TGCAGTGCTAGAGAGCGGGGGGCGAACACCGGGGAGCTGTTTTTT; cdr3_aa: CSARERGANTGELFF